The next 17 T cell receptor beta chains were all read from a single sample in a study of cytomegalovirus exposure and HLA in healthy donors. The PCR made use of 60 Vbeta and 13 Jbeta primers. Assay: immunoSEQ multiplex PCR; the TCRdb copy retains only in-frame clones and omits some. The sample records about 150,000 clones, 50% to 75% being singletons. The specimen was PBMCs. The receptors stem from a woman aged 60-75 years in good health and CMV-seropositive.

V usage is TRBV5-1 and J usage is TRBJ1-2, with D unclear. CDR1 is SGHRS, CDR2 YFSETQ, per germline. The CDR3 spans 12 residues. Trimming took 4 bases from V and 7 from J, leaving 11 bases between them. In DNA form, the CDR3 reads TGCGCCAGCAGCCCTGTAAATAGTGGCTACACCTTC. Translated, it gives CASSPVNSGYTF.

This clone has more than one count but fewer than ten. This chain connects TRBV27 to TRBJ1-3; 7 bases fit TRBD1. The CDR3 length is 16 residues. V dropped 6 bases and J dropped 0; count of bases not matched to a gene: 8. Germline V lookup: CDR1 MNHEY, CDR2 SMNVEV (reference sequence). The CDR3 loop is CASRPTGSISGNTIYF. The CDR3 DNA follows: TGTGCCAGCAGGCCGACAGGGTCGATCTCTGGAAACACCATATATTTT.

The chain couples TRBV4-3 to TRBJ2-3, with TRBD1 matching 12 bases. CDR3 size: 17 residues. V shed 0 bases and J 2 bases; nucleotides not matched to a gene: 3. CDR1 LGHNA and CDR2 YSLEER come from the germline V gene. Here the CDR3 reads CASSQEWDRGLTDTQYF. The CDR3, as DNA: TGCGCCAGCAGCCAAGAGTGGGACAGGGGGCTCACAGATACGCAGTATTTT.

The V and J genes are TRBV28 and TRBJ1-1; D is uncertain. The germline V and J ends were trimmed by 8 bases and 8 bases, with 15 bases remaining between them. The CDR3 runs to 12 residues. Germline V lookup: CDR1 MDHEN, CDR2 SYDVKM. The CDR3 loop reads CASGAMGFEAFF. The CDR3 nucleotides are TGTGCCAGCGGCGCGATGGGCTTCGAAGCTTTCTTT.

This clone was seen only a few times. This chain links TRBV10-3 with TRBJ1-3, with D possibly matching TRBD1 (5 bases). With 4 bases removed from V and 5 bases from J, the gap between germline ends came to 12 bases. There are 14 residues in the CDR3. In germline, CDR1 is ENHRY, CDR2 SYGVKD. The CDR3 DNA reads as TGTGCCATCAGTGGGCAAGACAGTCGAAACACCATATATTTT. Residues: CAISGQDSRNTIYF.

The gene calls are TRBV10-1 and TRBJ2-3, with TRBD2 matching 9 bases. The CDR3 is made up of 16 amino acids. From germline, CDR1 is WNHNN and CDR2 SYGVQD (reference sequence). V was pared by 4 bases and J by 4 bases, with 9 bases of the junction left unmatched. DNA for the CDR3: TGCGCCAGCAGTGGATTTAGCGGGAGAGAAGCAGATACGCAGTATTTT. Residues: CASSGFSGREADTQYF.

The J gene is TRBJ1-1, the V gene TRBV6-5, with D hard to call. This CDR3 contains 15 residues. Germline lookup yields CDR1 MNHEY and CDR2 SVGAGI. V lost 1 base and J 0 bases, leaving 9 bases between the germline ends. CDR3 sequence reads: CASSYYSTLNTEAFF. The CDR3 coding sequence is TGTGCCAGCAGTTACTACAGCACCTTGAACACTGAAGCTTTCTTT.

The chain links TRBV9 to TRBJ2-1; 7 bases are a match to TRBD2. Germline V gives CDR1 SGDLS, CDR2 YYNGEE. The junction had 10 bases not matched to a gene; V was cut back by 0 bases and J by 10 bases. The CDR3 length is 15 residues. DNA of the CDR3: TGTGCCAGCAGCGTAGGGCTAGCGGAGCCTTCGGAGCAGTTCTTC. Its protein is CASSVGLAEPSEQFF. The whole variable domain, remainder taken from reference TRBV9 and TRBJ2-1, is DSGVTQTPKHLITATGQRVTLRCSPRSGDLSVYWYQQSLDQGLQFLIQYYNGEERAKGNILERFSAQQFPDLHSELNLSSLELGDSALYFCASSVGLAEPSEQFFGPGTRLTVL.

The rearrangement joins TRBV27 to TRBJ1-2, with D tentatively TRBD1 (6 bases). The CDR3 contains 15 residues. Trimming shortened V by 4 bases and J by 8 bases, and 20 bases separated the two germline ends. Germline lookup yields CDR1 MNHEY and CDR2 SMNVEV (reference sequence). CDR3 in DNA: TGTGCCAGCAGTTCAAATTGGGGGGGCGCGGGGGGCTACACCTTC. Its translation is CASSSNWGGAGGYTF.

CDR3 DNA sequence: TGTGCCAGCTCCCGAGCGGGAGGGTACGAGCAGTACTTC. It translates to CASSRAGGYEQYF. The chain employs TRBV18 and TRBJ2-7, with TRBD2 matching over 10 bases. V shed 6 bases and J 4 bases; nucleotides not matched to a gene: 3. CDR1 and CDR2 from the germline V gene are KGHSH and LQKENI. The CDR3 is 13 residues long.

This clone was found a few times. V and J are TRBV5-1 and TRBJ1-1; 12 positions agree with TRBD1. Unmatched junction bases numbered 7, after V lost 4 bases and J lost 0 bases. CDR1 SGHRS and CDR2 YFSETQ come from the germline V gene. The CDR3 covers 17 residues. The CDR3 DNA is TGCGCCAGCAGCCAGGGGACAGGGGGCCCAATGAACACTGAAGCTTTCTTT. Translated: CASSQGTGGPMNTEAFF. The variable domain in full, completed from reference TRBV5-1 and TRBJ1-1, reads KAGVTQTPRYLIKTRGQQVTLSCSPISGHRSVSWYQQTPGQGLQFLFEYFSETQRNKGNFPGRFSGRQFSNSRSEMNVSTLELGDSALYLCASSQGTGGPMNTEAFFGQGTRLTVV.

V and J are TRBV19 and TRBJ2-7, with D maybe TRBD1 (6 bases). Trimming left V 8 bases short and J 1 base short, with 15 bases between. The CDR3 is 14 amino acids. Germline CDR1 is LNHDA and CDR2 is SQIVND (reference sequence). In nucleotides, the CDR3 is TGTGCCAGTCGTGGGGGCGGGCGGTCCTACGAGCAGTACTTC. Translation gives CASRGGGRSYEQYF.

The CDR3 loop reads CASSLGLAGAETQYF. Written as DNA, the CDR3 is TGTGCCAGCAGCTTGGGACTAGCGGGAGCGGAGACCCAGTACTTC. The chain joins TRBV7-3 to TRBJ2-5, with TRBD2 matching over 14 bases. The germline V gene encodes CDR1 SGHTA and CDR2 FQGTGA. CDR3 length: 15 amino acids. V dropped 3 bases and J dropped 5; count of bases not matched to a gene: 2.

This chain joins TRBV5-8 and TRBJ2-3; TRBD1 aligns across 8 bases. The CDR3 has 15 amino acids. Trimming removed 4 bases from V and 3 bases from J; junction bases left unmatched: 7. Germline V gene data show CDR1 as SGHTS and CDR2 as YDEGEE. CDR3 nucleotide sequence: TGTGCCAGCAGCACCGGACAGGGAAGAACAGATACGCAGTATTTT. Amino acids: CASSTGQGRTDTQYF.

This clone was counted between two and nine times. The chain recombines TRBV6-5 with TRBJ1-1; D not resolved. The CDR3 spans 13 residues. Germline CDR1 is MNHEY and CDR2 is SVGAGI. Trimming cost V 5 bases and J 1 base, with 8 bases left between them. The CDR3 protein is CASSRTTNTEAFF. DNA for the CDR3: TGTGCCAGCAGTCGTACAACGAACACTGAAGCTTTCTTT.

The chain couples TRBV15 to TRBJ2-7, with D uncertain. CDR3 size: 14 residues. Germline values: CDR1 LNHNV, CDR2 YYDKDF (reference sequence). V was shortened by 1 base and J by 7 bases, with 14 bases between the two germline ends. The chain's CDR3 is CATSRGGPLGEQYF. The CDR3, as DNA: TGTGCCACCAGCAGAGGTGGTCCCCTCGGGGAGCAGTACTTC.

The V and J genes are TRBV4-2 and TRBJ2-7, with D possibly matching TRBD1 (5 bases). This CDR3 is 13 amino acids long. The V end was cut by 1 base, the J end by 2 bases, with 6 bases between. Germline V gene sequence: CDR1 LGHNA, CDR2 YNFKEQ. CDR3 region: CASSQGTTYEQYF. CDR3 bases: TGTGCCAGCAGCCAAGGGACAACCTACGAGCAGTACTTC.